This T cell receptor (beta chain) was recovered during a study of T cell repertoires in cytomegalovirus infection. Study summary: Indications came from public TCR beta signatures; they pointed to CMV infection and to a matching HLA type. Findings of the study overall: CMV-specific TCR beta clonotypes restricted by HLA-C dominated the ex vivo response.

TCRdb independently ran MiXCR on the reads; one entry per CDR3 protein. The sample holds roughly 350,000 distinct CDR3 sequences; roughly 34% are singletons and the top ten take 13%. A word on this clonotype: Its antigen is unknown.

The specimen comprised cultured PBMCs, sampled from culture after CMV antigen stimulation. This TCR derives from a human donor in good health (CMV status not recorded). Some clones in this sample may be carry-over from other donors' samples.

CDR3 region: CASSQGRAASSGNTIYF. CDR3 bases: TGCGCCAGCAGCCAAGGAAGAGCAGCATCGTCTGGAAACACCATATATTTT. The chain employs TRBV4-1 and TRBJ1-3; the D is unclear. The CDR3 has 17 residues. Looked up from germline, CDR1 is MGHRA and CDR2 is YSYEKL. Trimming took off 1 base at V and 1 base at J, with 14 bases between the two ends.